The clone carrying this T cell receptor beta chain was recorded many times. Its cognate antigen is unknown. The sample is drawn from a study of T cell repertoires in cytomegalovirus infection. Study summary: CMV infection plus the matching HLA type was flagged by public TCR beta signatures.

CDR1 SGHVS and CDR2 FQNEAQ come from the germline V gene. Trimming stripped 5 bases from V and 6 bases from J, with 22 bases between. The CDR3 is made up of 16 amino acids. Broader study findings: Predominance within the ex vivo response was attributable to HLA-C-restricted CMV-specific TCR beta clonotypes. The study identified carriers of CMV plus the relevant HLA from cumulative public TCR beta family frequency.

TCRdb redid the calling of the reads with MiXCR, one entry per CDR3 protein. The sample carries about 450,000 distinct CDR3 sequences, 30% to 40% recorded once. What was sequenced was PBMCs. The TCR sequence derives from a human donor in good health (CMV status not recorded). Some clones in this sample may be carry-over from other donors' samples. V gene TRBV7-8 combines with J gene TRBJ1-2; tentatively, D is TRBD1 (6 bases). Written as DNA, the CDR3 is TGTGCCAGCAGCCCTATCGTGGACAGCTACCCAAATGGCTACACCTTC. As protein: CASSPIVDSYPNGYTF.